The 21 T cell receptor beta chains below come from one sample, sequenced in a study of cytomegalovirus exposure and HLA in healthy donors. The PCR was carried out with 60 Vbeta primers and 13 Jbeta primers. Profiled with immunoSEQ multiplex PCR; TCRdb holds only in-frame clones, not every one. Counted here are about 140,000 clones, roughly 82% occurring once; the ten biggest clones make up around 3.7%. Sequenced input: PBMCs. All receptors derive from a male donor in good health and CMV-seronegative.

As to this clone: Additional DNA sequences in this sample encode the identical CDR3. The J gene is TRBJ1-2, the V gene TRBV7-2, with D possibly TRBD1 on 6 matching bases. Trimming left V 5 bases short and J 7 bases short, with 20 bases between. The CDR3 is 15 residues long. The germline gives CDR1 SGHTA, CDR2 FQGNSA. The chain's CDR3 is CASSLYEGEVGGYTF. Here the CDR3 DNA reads TGTGCCAGCAGCCTCTATGAGGGGGAAGTTGGTGGCTACACCTTC.

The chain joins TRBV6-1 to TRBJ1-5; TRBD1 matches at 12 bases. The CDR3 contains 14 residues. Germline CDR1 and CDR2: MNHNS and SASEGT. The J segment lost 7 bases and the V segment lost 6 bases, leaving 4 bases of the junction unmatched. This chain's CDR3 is CASRGTGGGQPQHF. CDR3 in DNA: TGTGCCAGCAGGGGGACAGGGGGCGGGCAGCCCCAGCATTTT.

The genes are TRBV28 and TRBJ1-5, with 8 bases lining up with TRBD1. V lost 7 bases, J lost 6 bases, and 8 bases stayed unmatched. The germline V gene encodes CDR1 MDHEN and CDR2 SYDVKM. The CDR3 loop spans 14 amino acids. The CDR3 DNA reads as TGTGCCAGCAATACGGGACAGGCGCTTCAGCCCCAGCATTTT. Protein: CASNTGQALQPQHF.

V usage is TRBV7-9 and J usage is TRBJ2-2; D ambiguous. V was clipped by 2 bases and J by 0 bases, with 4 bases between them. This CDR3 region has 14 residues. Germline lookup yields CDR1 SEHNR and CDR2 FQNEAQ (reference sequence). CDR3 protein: CASSLYSNTGELFF. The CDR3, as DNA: TGTGCCAGCAGCTTATACTCGAACACCGGGGAGCTGTTTTTT.

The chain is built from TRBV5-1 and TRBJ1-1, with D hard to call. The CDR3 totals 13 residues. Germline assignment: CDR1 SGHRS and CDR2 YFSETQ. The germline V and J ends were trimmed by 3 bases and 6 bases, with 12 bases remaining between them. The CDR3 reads CASSSKTSPEAFF. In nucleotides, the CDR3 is TGCGCCAGCAGCTCGAAGACTAGCCCTGAAGCTTTCTTT.

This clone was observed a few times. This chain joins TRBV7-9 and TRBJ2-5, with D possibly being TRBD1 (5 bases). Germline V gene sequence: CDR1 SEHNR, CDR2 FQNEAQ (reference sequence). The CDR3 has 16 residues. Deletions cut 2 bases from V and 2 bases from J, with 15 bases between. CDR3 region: CASSLRAPTGQETQYF. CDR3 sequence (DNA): TGTGCCAGCAGCTTAAGGGCCCCTACAGGACAAGAGACCCAGTACTTC.

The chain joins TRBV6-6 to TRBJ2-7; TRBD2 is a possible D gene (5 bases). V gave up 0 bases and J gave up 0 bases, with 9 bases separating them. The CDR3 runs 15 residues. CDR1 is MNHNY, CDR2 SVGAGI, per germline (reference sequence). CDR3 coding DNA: TGTGCCAGCAGTTACTCGGACGGGGACTCCTACGAGCAGTACTTC. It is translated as CASSYSDGDSYEQYF.

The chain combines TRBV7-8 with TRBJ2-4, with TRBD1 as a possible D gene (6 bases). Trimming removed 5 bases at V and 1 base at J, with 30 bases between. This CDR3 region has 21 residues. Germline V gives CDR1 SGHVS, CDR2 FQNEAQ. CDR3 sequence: CASSPQSSLRQVVGAKNIQYF. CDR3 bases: TGTGCCAGCAGCCCCCAGTCCTCATTGCGACAGGTCGTCGGGGCCAAAAACATTCAGTACTTC.

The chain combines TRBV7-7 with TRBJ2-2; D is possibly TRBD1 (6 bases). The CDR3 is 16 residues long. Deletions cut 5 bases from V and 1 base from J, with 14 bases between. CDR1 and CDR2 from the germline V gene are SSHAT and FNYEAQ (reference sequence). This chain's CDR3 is CASSPQGRGNTGELFF. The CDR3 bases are TGTGCCAGCAGCCCCCAGGGCAGGGGGAACACCGGGGAGCTGTTTTTT.

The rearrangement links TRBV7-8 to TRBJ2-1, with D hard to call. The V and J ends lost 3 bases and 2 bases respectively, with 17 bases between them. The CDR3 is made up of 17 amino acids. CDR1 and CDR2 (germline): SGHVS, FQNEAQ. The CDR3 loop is CASSLGPPNGAYNEQFF. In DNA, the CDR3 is TGTGCCAGCAGCTTGGGCCCCCCGAATGGCGCCTACAATGAGCAGTTCTTC.

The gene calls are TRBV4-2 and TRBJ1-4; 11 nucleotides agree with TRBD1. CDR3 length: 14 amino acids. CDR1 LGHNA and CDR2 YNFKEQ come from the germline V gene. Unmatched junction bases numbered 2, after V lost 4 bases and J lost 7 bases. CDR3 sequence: CASSLGQGGEKLFF. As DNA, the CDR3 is TGTGCCAGCAGCCTGGGACAGGGGGGTGAAAAACTGTTTTTT.

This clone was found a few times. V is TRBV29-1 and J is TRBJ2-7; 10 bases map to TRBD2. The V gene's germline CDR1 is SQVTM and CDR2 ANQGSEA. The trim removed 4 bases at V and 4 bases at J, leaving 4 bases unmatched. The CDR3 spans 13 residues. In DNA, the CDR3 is TGCAGCGTTGTGCCTAGCGGGGGTTACGAGCAGTACTTC. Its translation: CSVVPSGGYEQYF.

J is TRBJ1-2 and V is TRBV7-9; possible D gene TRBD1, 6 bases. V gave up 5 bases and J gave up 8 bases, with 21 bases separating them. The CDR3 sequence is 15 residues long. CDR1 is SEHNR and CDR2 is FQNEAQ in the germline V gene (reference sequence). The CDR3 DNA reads TGTGCCAGCAGCCCTCCCGCCGTGACAGGTGTGGGCTACACCTTC. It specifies CASSPPAVTGVGYTF.

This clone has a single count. The CDR3 DNA reads as TGTGCCAGCAGCCGACTAGCGGGAGATCACAACGAGCAGTACTTC. Protein sequence: CASSRLAGDHNEQYF. The gene calls are TRBV6-5 and TRBJ2-7, with TRBD2 identical over 12 bases. Per the germline V gene, CDR1 is MNHEY and CDR2 is SVGAGI. After removal of 6 bases from V and 5 bases from J, the junction contained 8 bases not matched to a gene. The CDR3 sequence is 15 residues long.

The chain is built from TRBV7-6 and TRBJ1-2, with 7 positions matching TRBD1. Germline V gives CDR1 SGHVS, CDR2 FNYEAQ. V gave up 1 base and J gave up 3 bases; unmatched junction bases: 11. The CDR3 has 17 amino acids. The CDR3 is CASSLGLGQGEDYGYTF. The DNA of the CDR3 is TGTGCCAGCAGCTTAGGTCTCGGTCAGGGGGAGGACTATGGCTACACCTTC.

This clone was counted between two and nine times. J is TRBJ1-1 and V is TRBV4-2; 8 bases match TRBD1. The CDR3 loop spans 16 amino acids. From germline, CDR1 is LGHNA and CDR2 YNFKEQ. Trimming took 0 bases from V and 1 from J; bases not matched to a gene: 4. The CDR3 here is CASSQEVDRGNTEAFF. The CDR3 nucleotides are TGTGCCAGCAGCCAAGAAGTCGACAGGGGGAACACTGAAGCTTTCTTT.

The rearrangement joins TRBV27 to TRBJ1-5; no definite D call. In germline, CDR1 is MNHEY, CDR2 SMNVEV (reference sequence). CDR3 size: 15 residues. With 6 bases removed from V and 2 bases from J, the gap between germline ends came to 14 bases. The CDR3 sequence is CASSTSQLGNQPQHF. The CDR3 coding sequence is TGTGCCAGCAGCACCAGTCAGTTGGGCAATCAGCCCCAGCATTTT.

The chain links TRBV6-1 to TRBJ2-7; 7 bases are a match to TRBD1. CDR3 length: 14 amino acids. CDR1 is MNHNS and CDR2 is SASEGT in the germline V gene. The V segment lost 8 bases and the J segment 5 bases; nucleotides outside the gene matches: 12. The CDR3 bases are TGTGCCAGCGGGAAGACAGGGAATTTTGACGAGCAGTACTTC. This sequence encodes CASGKTGNFDEQYF.

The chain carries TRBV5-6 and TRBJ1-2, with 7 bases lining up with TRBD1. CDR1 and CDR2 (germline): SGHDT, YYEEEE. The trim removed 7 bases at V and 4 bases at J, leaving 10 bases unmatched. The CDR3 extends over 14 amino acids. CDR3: CASVRQGGTYGYTF. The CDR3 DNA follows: TGTGCCAGCGTCCGACAGGGCGGGACCTATGGCTACACCTTC.

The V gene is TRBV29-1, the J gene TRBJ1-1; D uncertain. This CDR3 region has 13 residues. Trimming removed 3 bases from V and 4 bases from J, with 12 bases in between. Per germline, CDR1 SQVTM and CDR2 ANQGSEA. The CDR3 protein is CSVEDLGGTEAFF. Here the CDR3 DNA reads TGCAGCGTTGAGGATCTCGGAGGCACTGAAGCTTTCTTT.

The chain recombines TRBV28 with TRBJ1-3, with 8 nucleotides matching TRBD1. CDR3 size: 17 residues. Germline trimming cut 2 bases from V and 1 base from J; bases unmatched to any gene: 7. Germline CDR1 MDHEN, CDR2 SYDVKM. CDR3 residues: CASSLVRQGNSGNTIYF. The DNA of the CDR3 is TGTGCCAGCAGTTTAGTCCGACAGGGGAATTCTGGAAACACCATATATTTT.